This T cell receptor (beta chain) is from a study of CD8 T cells in Susac syndrome. Study background: The sequenced Susac syndrome patients included about six who had clinically active disease and eight who were in remission. Intravenous immunoglobulin alone or corticosteroids were being given to patients with Susac syndrome at blood draw, unless they were therapy-naive.

It was with random hexamers that 0.5 to 1 ug RNA was reverse transcribed. TCRdb used MiXCR to reprocess the immunoSEQ multiplex PCR reads, holding one entry per CDR3 protein. Seen here are around 200,000 distinct CDR3 sequences, approximately 95% observed once, and the top ten hold about 0.15%. The V segment lost 6 bases and the J segment 6 bases; nucleotides outside the gene matches: 6. Germline V gene data show CDR1 as MGHDK and CDR2 as SYGVNS. The CDR3 spans 14 residues. The receptor was isolated from a human donor with Susac syndrome. Material for sequencing was CD8+ T cells from PBMCs. This sequence joins TRBV25-1 and TRBJ2-2, with 8 nucleotides matching TRBD1. DNA for the CDR3: TGTGCCAGCAGCCTAGCAGGGGGCCCCGGGGAGCTGTTTTTT. The encoded protein is CASSLAGGPGELFF.